The sequence of this T cell receptor (beta chain) was determined in a study of beta chain features in type 1 diabetes. This clone was seen a few times. Its antigen is unidentified. General observations from the study: Any PCR bias toward short templates would affect both groups alike.

The authors reverse transcribed all of the isolated RNA, so sequencing captured expressed TCRB transcripts. TCRdb's table, derived via immunoSEQ multiplex PCR, lists solely in-frame clones and lacks some. The data hold 140,000 or so clones, with more than 9% observed a single time. The CDR3 has 14 amino acids. Between the trimmed V and J ends, which lost 0 bases and 4 bases, there was a span of 7 bases. CDR1 and CDR2 from the germline V gene are SGHRS and YFSETQ. The receptor was derived from a man between 18 and 35 years old in good health. Sequencing used naive CD4+ T cells from blood. The chain has TRBV5-1 and TRBJ1-4, with unresolved D. As DNA, the CDR3 is TGCGCCAGCAGCTTGGGGCAGTTTAATGAAAAACTGTTTTTT. Its protein is CASSLGQFNEKLFF.